This T cell receptor (beta chain) originates from a study of blood T cell repertoires in COVID-19. The overall study: Samples of COVID-19 (acute and convalescent) were obtained from the United States, Italy and Spain. In each case, the material was cDNA or gDNA derived from T cells, B-cell-depleted T cells, or PBMCs.

V lost 3 bases to trimming and J lost 1 base, with 8 bases between them. The CDR3 is 14 amino acids. Germline CDR1 is SGHVS and CDR2 is FQNEAQ. In the source study's methods: Amplification from reference gene primers served as the basis for estimated nucleated cell counts. Method: immunoSEQ multiplex PCR; TCRdb's copy keeps in-frame clones and lacks some. Clone size and the V and J calls come from that table; the DNA yielded D and trimming. The sample consists of roughly 150,000 clones, around 82% of them appearing once. The sample taken for sequencing was peripheral blood. The rearrangement joins TRBV7-8 to TRBJ2-3; a possible D gene is TRBD1 (6 bases). This TCR was recovered from a man between 65 and 85 years old with active or convalescent COVID-19. The CDR3 loop is CASSFRQGTDTQYF. In nucleotides, the CDR3 is TGTGCCAGCAGCTTCCGACAGGGCACAGATACGCAGTATTTT.